Following are 24 T cell receptor beta chains from one sample sequenced in a study of shared clonotypes between healthy human individuals (dated by TCRdb to between 2020 and 2021). Preparation of the library involved the immunoSEQ multiplex PCR assay. In its TCRdb copy, this immuneACCESS table keeps in-frame sequences only and misses some clones. Where compared with another copy, unresolved V genes explain less than half of these, and the others have no known cause. Recorded for this sample are around 500,000 clones; about 82% of them occurred a single time. 10% to 15% of the sample goes to the ten largest clones. The sample consisted of PBMCs. The receptors were sampled from a woman aged 40 to 55 in good health. Some clones in this sample may be carry-over from other donors' samples.

This clone was seen a handful of times. The chain carries TRBV6-5 and TRBJ2-1; no firm D call. The germline V gene encodes CDR1 MNHEY and CDR2 SVGAGI. The ends were cut back, 0 bases at V and 7 bases at J, with 7 bases in the middle. The CDR3 is 13 residues long. In DNA form, the CDR3 reads TGTGCCAGCAGTTACTCGCTGGGTAATGAGCAGTTCTTC. It codes for CASSYSLGNEQFF.

V usage is TRBV15 and J usage is TRBJ2-1, with 11 nucleotides matching TRBD2. The CDR3 contains 14 residues. Germline values: CDR1 LNHNV, CDR2 YYDKDF (reference sequence). With 5 bases clipped from V and 5 bases from J, the junction kept 2 bases outside the gene matches. This chain's CDR3 is CATSWGLADNEQFF. In DNA, the CDR3 is TGTGCCACCAGCTGGGGACTAGCGGACAATGAGCAGTTCTTC.

As to this clone: Other DNA sequences in the same sample also yield this CDR3. CDR3 sequence: CASSLEVNTEAFF. CDR3 nucleotide sequence: TGTGCCAGCAGTTTAGAGGTGAACACTGAAGCTTTCTTT. This chain uses TRBV28 with TRBJ1-1; the D is unclear. This CDR3 comprises 13 residues. The V end lost 2 bases, the J end lost 0 bases, and 4 bases lay between the germline ends. CDR1 MDHEN and CDR2 SYDVKM come from the germline V gene.

In its sample, this clone was seen a few times. V usage is TRBV29-1 and J usage is TRBJ1-2; D is unresolved. CDR1 SQVTM and CDR2 ANQGSEA come from the germline V gene. The CDR3 covers 13 residues. V dropped 4 bases and J dropped 3 bases, with 12 bases sitting between them. The CDR3 loop reads CSVGREGYYGYTF. As DNA, the CDR3 is TGCAGCGTTGGGCGTGAGGGTTACTATGGCTACACCTTC.

The chain uses TRBV20-1 and TRBJ2-1; D perhaps matches TRBD2 (6 bases). V was shortened by 3 bases and J by 9 bases, with 9 bases between the two germline ends. This CDR3 is 11 amino acids long. The V gene's germline CDR1 is DFQATT and CDR2 SNEGSKA (reference sequence). CDR3 protein: CSASQEGEQFF. CDR3 in DNA: TGCAGTGCTAGCCAGGAGGGTGAGCAGTTCTTC.

The chain has TRBV28 and TRBJ2-7; D possibly corresponds to TRBD2 (7 bases). The germline CDR1 and CDR2 sequences are MDHEN and SYDVKM. Trimming took off 6 bases at V and 2 bases at J, with 17 bases between the two ends. This CDR3 contains 15 residues. The CDR3 sequence: CASSRGGEGAYEQYF. The CDR3 DNA reads as TGTGCCAGCAGCCGAGGGGGGGAGGGCGCCTACGAGCAGTACTTC.

On this clone itself: A read error is likely here: a far larger clone is one base away. The chain has TRBV2 and TRBJ2-7, with D possibly being TRBD2 (6 bases). Germline CDR1 SNHLY, CDR2 FYNNEI. CDR3 length equals 15 residues. Between the trimmed V and J ends, which lost 10 bases and 1 base, there was a span of 20 bases. CDR3 in amino acids: CATPGASERSYEQYF. CDR3 bases: TGTGCCACACCCGGGGCTAGCGAGAGGTCCTACGAGCAGTACTTC.

This CDR3 reads CASSPRVAGETGELFF. In nucleotides, the CDR3 is TGTGCCAGCTCACCACGGGTAGCGGGAGAGACCGGGGAGCTGTTTTTT. The rearrangement joins TRBV18 to TRBJ2-2, with TRBD2 matching 9 bases. The V gene's germline CDR1 is KGHSH and CDR2 LQKENI. The CDR3 is 16 residues long. V dropped 1 base and J dropped 5; count of bases not matched to a gene: 5.

The rearrangement uses TRBV11-2 and TRBJ2-1, with D maybe TRBD2 (5 bases). The CDR3 consists of 13 residues. Germline V CDR1 and CDR2: SGHAT, FQNNGV. Trimming shortened V by 4 bases and J by 10 bases, and 14 bases separated the two germline ends. CDR3 DNA sequence: TGTGCCAGCAGCTACACTAGGGAGAGGGAGCAGTTCTTC. Residues: CASSYTREREQFF.

V usage is TRBV6-5 and J usage is TRBJ2-7; tentatively, D is TRBD2 (7 bases). This CDR3 contains 15 residues. Trimming cost V 0 bases and J 1 base, with 10 bases left between them. Germline CDR1 and CDR2: MNHEY and SVGAGI. The CDR3 nucleotides read TGTGCCAGCAGTTACTCGGGGGGGCAGTCCTACGAGCAGTACTTC. Translation: CASSYSGGQSYEQYF.

The rearrangement joins TRBV2 to TRBJ2-2; either TRBD1 or TRBD2 may supply D (5 bases each). The CDR3 runs to 16 residues. Germline V CDR1 and CDR2: SNHLY, FYNNEI. The V gene lost 8 bases and the J gene lost 4 bases, with 20 bases spanning the gap. The CDR3 nucleotides are TGTGCCAGCTCCGGGACGGGGTTCGGTCTCACCGGGGAGCTGTTTTTT. Its protein product is CASSGTGFGLTGELFF.

The V call is TRBV9, the J call TRBJ2-1, with D possibly matching TRBD1 (6 bases). Germline-derived CDR1 and CDR2 are SGDLS and YYNGEE. With 0 bases removed from V and 7 bases from J, the gap between germline ends came to 11 bases. This CDR3 region has 14 residues. CDR3 sequence reads: CASSVGGLGNEQFF. As DNA, the CDR3 is TGTGCCAGCAGCGTAGGGGGGCTGGGGAATGAGCAGTTCTTC.

This chain uses TRBV15 with TRBJ1-1, with D unclear. V lost 2 bases and J 4 bases, leaving 23 bases between the germline ends. Germline assignment: CDR1 LNHNV and CDR2 YYDKDF (reference sequence). The CDR3 runs 18 residues. In nucleotides, the CDR3 is TGTGCCACCAGCAGATTACCTCGTCTGCCAGGACCTGGCACTGAAGCTTTCTTT. Its protein product is CATSRLPRLPGPGTEAFF.

The rearrangement uses TRBV9 and TRBJ2-1; D is uncertain. The V gene's germline CDR1 is SGDLS and CDR2 YYNGEE. This CDR3 has 15 amino acids. V was trimmed by 4 bases and J by 0 bases, leaving 11 bases between them. CDR3: CASSPGSSSYNEQFF. The DNA for the CDR3 is TGTGCCAGCAGCCCAGGATCCAGCTCCTACAATGAGCAGTTCTTC.

V is TRBV7-8 and J is TRBJ1-4, with TRBD1 identical over 8 bases. Germline V gene data show CDR1 as SGHVS and CDR2 as FQNEAQ. V dropped 5 bases and J dropped 4; count of bases not matched to a gene: 6. The CDR3 spans 15 residues. The CDR3 DNA reads TGTGCCAGCAGCCCTCGGACAGGGCTTAATGAAAAACTGTTTTTT. Protein sequence: CASSPRTGLNEKLFF.

This chain uses TRBV30 with TRBJ2-7, with 7 bases identical to TRBD2. This CDR3 has 13 amino acids. CDR1 GTSNPN and CDR2 SVGIG come from the germline V gene (reference sequence). After removal of 4 bases from V and 3 bases from J, the junction contained 6 bases not matched to a gene. CDR3 in DNA: TGTGCCTGGAAGCGGGGCCCGTACTACGAGCAGTACTTC. This translates into CAWKRGPYYEQYF.

The genes are TRBV7-2 and TRBJ2-2; 12 positions agree with TRBD2. The CDR3 totals 15 residues. V lost 11 bases to trimming and J lost 5 bases; unmatched junction nucleotides: 9. Germline assignment: CDR1 SGHTA and CDR2 FQGNSA. CDR3 amino acids: CAQGAGLAGTGELFF. In DNA form, the CDR3 reads TGTGCCCAAGGGGCTGGACTAGCGGGAACCGGGGAGCTGTTTTTT.

This clone was picked up a small number of times. The chain recombines TRBV21-1 with TRBJ2-1; the D call TRBD2 from the table was never checked on the DNA. TRBV21-1 corresponds to a pseudogene. CDR3 length: 17 amino acids. DNA of the CDR3: TGTGCCAGCAGCAAACCGCTGGAGGGAGTTCCCTACAATGAGCAGTTCTTC. It codes for CASSKPLEGVPYNEQFF.

J is TRBJ2-2 and V is TRBV7-6, with D possibly matching TRBD2 (5 bases). Trimming cost V 5 bases and J 8 bases, with 12 bases left between them. Germline CDR1 SGHVS, CDR2 FNYEAQ. This CDR3 comprises 13 residues. CDR3 DNA: TGTGCCAGCAGCCTGGACTTAAGAGGGGAGCTGTTTTTT. Translating it yields CASSLDLRGELFF.

CDR3 nucleotide sequence: TGTGCCAGTAGTATAGGAGAGGGGGCGCGAAATGAGCAGTTCTTC. The encoded protein is CASSIGEGARNEQFF. The chain joins TRBV19 to TRBJ2-1; 7 nucleotides agree with TRBD1. The V gene's germline CDR1 is LNHDA and CDR2 SQIVND (reference sequence). V was pared by 1 base and J by 7 bases, with 7 bases of the junction left unmatched. The CDR3 has 15 residues.

The chain carries TRBV7-3 and TRBJ2-7, with TRBD2 matching 11 bases. The CDR3 length is 14 residues. Unmatched junction bases numbered 2, after V lost 2 bases and J lost 5 bases. Germline assignment: CDR1 SGHTA and CDR2 FQGTGA. As DNA, the CDR3 is TGTGCCAGCAGCTTAGGGACTAGCGGCAACGAGCAGTACTTC. Translating gives CASSLGTSGNEQYF.

The chain carries TRBV5-4 and TRBJ1-2; TRBD1 matches 7 bases. The CDR3 extends over 15 amino acids. Per germline, CDR1 SGHNT and CDR2 YYREEE (reference sequence). The V and J ends lost 0 bases and 6 bases, in that order; junction bases with no gene match: 8. Here the CDR3 DNA reads TGTGCCAGCAGCTTGGGGAGACAGGGAGACAATGGCTACACCTTC. Translation: CASSLGRQGDNGYTF.

V usage is TRBV2 and J usage is TRBJ1-5, with 8 bases that match TRBD1. Germline V lookup: CDR1 SNHLY, CDR2 FYNNEI. The V segment lost 7 bases and the J segment 3 bases; nucleotides outside the gene matches: 8. This CDR3 has 15 residues. The CDR3 here is CASMGGTGINQPQHF. The CDR3 DNA follows: TGTGCCAGCATGGGGGGGACAGGTATCAATCAGCCCCAGCATTTT. Using reference TRBV2 and TRBJ1-5 for the parts outside the CDR3, the full variable domain is EPEVTQTPSHQVTQMGQEVILRCVPISNHLYFYWYRQILGQKVEFLVSFYNNEISEKSEIFDDQFSVERPDGSNFTLKIRSTKLEDSAMYFCASMGGTGINQPQHFGDGTRLSIL.

This clone has just a few counts. The J gene is TRBJ2-5, the V gene TRBV28; TRBD2 is a possible D gene (5 bases). V lost 6 bases and J 5 bases, leaving 13 bases between the germline ends. The CDR3 is 13 amino acids. Germline CDR1 reads MDHEN; CDR2 reads SYDVKM. DNA for the CDR3: TGTGCCAGCAGCTACGGAGGTTCGGAGACCCAGTACTTC. Protein product: CASSYGGSETQYF.